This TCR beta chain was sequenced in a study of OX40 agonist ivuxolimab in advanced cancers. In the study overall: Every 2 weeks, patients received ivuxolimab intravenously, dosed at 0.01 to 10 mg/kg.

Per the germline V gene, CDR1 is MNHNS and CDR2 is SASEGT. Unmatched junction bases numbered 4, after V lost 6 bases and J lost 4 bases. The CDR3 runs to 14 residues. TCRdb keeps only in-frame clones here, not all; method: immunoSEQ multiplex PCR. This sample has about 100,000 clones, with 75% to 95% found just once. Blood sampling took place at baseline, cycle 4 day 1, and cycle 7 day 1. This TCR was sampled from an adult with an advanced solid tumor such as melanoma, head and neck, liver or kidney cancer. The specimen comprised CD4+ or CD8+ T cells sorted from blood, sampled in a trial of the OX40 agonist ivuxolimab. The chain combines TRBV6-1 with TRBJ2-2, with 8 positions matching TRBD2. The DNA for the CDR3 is TGTGCCAGCAGGTACAGCGGGAGCACCGGGGAGCTGTTTTTT. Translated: CASRYSGSTGELFF.